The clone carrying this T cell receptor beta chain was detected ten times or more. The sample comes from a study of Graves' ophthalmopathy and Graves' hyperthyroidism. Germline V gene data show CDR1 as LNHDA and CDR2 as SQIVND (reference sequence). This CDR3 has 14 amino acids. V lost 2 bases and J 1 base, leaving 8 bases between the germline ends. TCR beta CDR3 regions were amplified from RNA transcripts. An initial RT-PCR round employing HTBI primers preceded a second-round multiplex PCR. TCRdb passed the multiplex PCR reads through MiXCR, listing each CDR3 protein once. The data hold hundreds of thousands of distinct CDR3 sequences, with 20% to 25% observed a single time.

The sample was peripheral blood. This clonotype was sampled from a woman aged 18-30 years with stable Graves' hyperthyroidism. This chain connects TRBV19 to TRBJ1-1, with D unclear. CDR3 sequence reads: CASSITDANTEAFF. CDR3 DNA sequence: TGTGCCAGTAGTATAACAGACGCGAACACTGAAGCTTTCTTT. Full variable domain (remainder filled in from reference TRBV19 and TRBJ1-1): DGGITQSPKYLFRKEGQNVTLSCEQNLNHDAMYWYRQDPGQGLRLIYYSQIVNDFQKGDIAEGYSVSREKKESFPLTVTSAQKNPTAFYLCASSITDANTEAFFGQGTRLTVV.